What follows are 20 T cell receptor beta chains derived from one specimen sequenced in a study of tumor-infiltrating lymphocytes in primary liver carcinoma. With a constant-region primer, TCR beta cDNA was made from approximately 500 ng of total RNA. Slightly modified ARM-PCR with three nested multiplex PCR rounds yielded TCR beta libraries. The two initial PCR rounds, approximately 10 cycles each, used TRBV1-TRBV30 forward and C-beta reverse primers. Each CDR3 protein gets one entry after TCRdb re-called the multiplex PCR reads with MiXCR. The data show about 320,000 distinct CDR3 sequences, with about 62% seen just once and more than 8.5% held by the top ten. Blood RNA was derived from unsorted whole blood, and germline DNA was extracted too. Specimen: peripheral blood. These receptors came from a man aged 35 to 55 with primary liver carcinoma and hepatitis B virus infection.

Turning to this clonotype: Sequence at one end of the junction differs from germline and may be a read error. The chain employs TRBV29-1 and TRBJ2-7, with D perhaps given as TRBD1 or TRBD2 (5 bases each). The CDR3 contains 15 residues. Looked up from germline, CDR1 is SQVTM and CDR2 is ANQGSEA. CDR3 loop: CSLASGWGIPYEQYF. CDR3 DNA: TGCAGCCTTGCGAGTGGATGGGGGATACCCTACGAGCAGTATTTC.

The chain joins TRBV11-2 to TRBJ2-1, with 7 bases that match TRBD1. J was trimmed by 3 bases and V by 1 base; bases with no gene match: 6. Germline assignment: CDR1 SGHAT and CDR2 FQNNGV. CDR3 size: 16 residues. The CDR3 loop reads CASSLVTGASYNEQFF. The CDR3 nucleotides read TGTGCCAGCAGCTTAGTAACAGGGGCAAGCTACAATGAGCAGTTCTTC.

Concerning this clonotype: An end of the junction differs from the germline gene, which may be a read error. The rearrangement uses TRBV7-9 and TRBJ2-6; D may be TRBD1 (6 bases). This CDR3 region has 18 residues. The germline gives CDR1 SEHNR, CDR2 FQNEAQ (reference sequence). The CDR3, as DNA: TGTGCCAGCAGCGTGGTTGGGCAGGGGTTTTCTGGGGTCAACGTCCTGACTTTC. Translation gives CASSVVGQGFSGVNVLTF.

The chain couples TRBV7-9 to TRBJ2-7; TRBD1 matches at 9 bases. The CDR3 is 14 residues long. V dropped 5 bases and J dropped 6; count of bases not matched to a gene: 8. Germline V CDR1 and CDR2: SEHNR, FQNEAQ (reference sequence). The CDR3, as DNA: TGTGCCAGCAGCCTAGGACAGGGGAGCGGCGAGCAGTACTTC. The encoded protein is CASSLGQGSGEQYF.

V is TRBV11-2 and J is TRBJ2-2; D not resolved. The CDR3 sequence is 14 residues long. Trimming removed 8 bases from V and 7 bases from J, with 17 bases in between. Germline V CDR1 and CDR2: SGHAT, FQNNGV. The CDR3 DNA reads TGTGCCAGCGGCCCACTGGTATCTGGCGGGGAGCTGTTTTTT. This sequence encodes CASGPLVSGGELFF.

As for this clonotype: This may be a read error: a much more frequent sequence differs by one nucleotide. The chain couples TRBV6-1 to TRBJ1-5; D unclear. The CDR3 loop spans 14 amino acids. Germline values: CDR1 MNHNS, CDR2 SASEGT. The CDR3 reads CASSESGVNQTQHF. The CDR3 nucleotides read TGTGCCAGCAGTGAATCGGGAGTCAATCAGACCCAGCATTTT.

This clonotype appeared a few times. A read error may explain this, as a much larger clone is one base away. CDR3: CSVSRGQDTKYF. As DNA, the CDR3 is TGCAGCGTTTCCAGGGGGCAGGATACGAAGTATTTT. The chain recombines TRBV29-1 with TRBJ2-3; TRBD1 agrees at 8 bases. The CDR3 is made up of 12 amino acids. CDR1 is SQVTM, CDR2 ANQGSEA, per germline.

Worth noting for this clonotype: The final CDR3 position lacks the conserved phenylalanine or tryptophan, pointing to a likely read error. The rearrangement links TRBV7-9 to TRBJ1-1, with 8 bases aligning to TRBD1. The CDR3 loop spans 13 amino acids. Germline loops: CDR1 SEHNR, CDR2 FQNEAQ (reference sequence). The CDR3 DNA is TGTGCCAGCACCTATCAGGGGGCGACTGAGGCTTTCCTT. Translation: CASTYQGATEAFL.

A remark on this clonotype: This sequence may be a read error, since a much larger clone differs from it by one base. The CDR3 does not close with the conserved phenylalanine or tryptophan, likely indicating a read error. This chain uses TRBV4-2 with TRBJ2-3; tentative D call: TRBD2 (6 bases). CDR1 is LGHNA and CDR2 is YNFKEQ in the germline V gene. The CDR3 loop spans 17 amino acids. V was cut by 0 bases and J by 3 bases, with 16 bases left in between. The CDR3 spells CASSQDPGGIRTDTQYI. The CDR3 bases are TGTGCCAGCAGCCAAGATCCCGGCGGGATAAGGACAGATACGCAGTATATT.

This clonotype was seen a handful of times. The rearrangement joins TRBV5-1 to TRBJ2-7, with TRBD1 matching 9 bases. The CDR3 is 14 amino acids. Losses at the gene ends were 3 bases for V and 3 bases for J; bases not matched to a gene: 4. CDR1 is SGHRS, CDR2 YFSETQ, per germline. The CDR3 region is CASSWDRARYEQYF. The CDR3 bases are TGCGCCAGCAGCTGGGACAGGGCGCGCTACGAGCAGTACTTC. Drawing the rest from reference TRBV5-1 and TRBJ2-7, the complete variable domain is KAGVTQTPRYLIKTRGQQVTLSCSPISGHRSVSWYQQTPGQGLQFLFEYFSETQRNKGNFPGRFSGRQFSNSRSEMNVSTLELGDSALYLCASSWDRARYEQYFGPGTRLTVT.

In this sample, this clonotype turned up many times. The CDR3 DNA reads TGTGCCAGCAGCCAAGTCACAGATACGCAGTATTTT. Encoded protein: CASSQVTDTQYF. J is TRBJ2-3 and V is TRBV4-2, with D hard to call. Trimming removed 1 base at V and 2 bases at J, with 1 base between. The CDR3 contains 12 residues. The germline V gene has CDR1 LGHNA and CDR2 YNFKEQ.

V and J are TRBV28 and TRBJ1-2; no clear D. The CDR3 covers 16 residues. With 5 bases removed from V and 4 bases from J, the gap between germline ends came to 20 bases. Germline V gene lookup returns CDR1 MDHEN and CDR2 SYDVKM. The CDR3 spells CASSPALVGRLYGYTF. In DNA, the CDR3 is TGTGCCAGCAGTCCCGCGTTAGTAGGACGGCTCTATGGCTACACCTTC.

This clonotype was observed a single time. One end of the junction fails to match germline, which may point to a read error. The V call is TRBV6-5, the J call TRBJ2-1; D possibly uses TRBD1 or TRBD2 (7 bases each). Germline V gene sequence: CDR1 MNHEY, CDR2 SVGAGI. The CDR3 length is 12 residues. CDR3 nucleotides: TGTGCCAGCAGGCAGGGGGGGAATGAGCGGTTCTTC. Translated: CASRQGGNERFF.

A remark on this clonotype: A much larger clone lies a single base off, so this may be a read error. The chain is built from TRBV29-1 and TRBJ2-5, with 9 bases matching TRBD1. Looked up from germline, CDR1 is SQVTM and CDR2 is ANQGSEA. This CDR3 comprises 12 residues. The CDR3 spells CNVGQGQETQYF. Here the CDR3 DNA reads TGCAACGTGGGACAGGGTCAAGAGACCCAGTACTTC.

To note about this clonotype: A read error is possible here, since a much larger clone lies one base away. The rearrangement uses TRBV14 and TRBJ1-5; D uncertain. Trimming removed 1 base at V and 5 bases at J, with 15 bases between. The CDR3 covers 16 residues. Germline V gene lookup returns CDR1 SGHDN and CDR2 FVKESK. The DNA of the CDR3 is TGTGCCAGCAGCCAAGTAATAGGGTCAGTTCATCAGCCCCAGCATTTT. The encoded protein is CASSQVIGSVHQPQHF.

Worth noting for this clonotype: A much larger clonotype is one base distant, so this may be a read error. J is TRBJ2-7 and V is TRBV29-1, with 7 bases fitting TRBD2. Germline V gene lookup returns CDR1 SQVTM and CDR2 ANQGSEA. This CDR3 spans 14 amino acids. DNA for the CDR3: TGCAGCGTTGAAGATTCTGCGGGAGTGGACGAGCGGTACTTC. This gives the protein CSVEDSAGVDERYF.

Worth noting for this clonotype: Since a much larger clone is just one base distant, this may be a read error. Given the absence of the conserved phenylalanine or tryptophan at the CDR3 end, a read error is likely. The chain joins TRBV6-2 or TRBV6-3 to TRBJ2-7; 9 bases are shared with TRBD1. V dropped 5 bases and J dropped 5; count of bases not matched to a gene: 4. This CDR3 contains 13 residues. Per germline, CDR1 MNHEY and CDR2 SVGEGT. CDR3 coding DNA: TGTGCCAGCAGTCTCACAGGGGGCAACGAGCAGTACTTA. This gives the protein CASSLTGGNEQYL.

On this clonotype: A read error may explain this, as a much larger clone is one base away. The chain recombines TRBV5-4 with TRBJ2-5; 7 positions agree with TRBD2. With V trimmed by 3 bases and J by 3 bases, 8 bases remained unmatched. CDR1 and CDR2 from the germline V gene are SGHNT and YYREEE (reference sequence). This CDR3 is 15 amino acids long. The chain's CDR3 is CASSSQPSGKETQYF. DNA of the CDR3: TGTGCCAGCAGCTCCCAACCTAGCGGAAAAGAGACCCAGTACTTC.

Of note for this clonotype: A much larger clone differs from this one at a single base, so this may be a read error. This rearrangement joins TRBV7-8 to TRBJ1-1; maybe TRBD1 (5 bases). The CDR3 covers 13 residues. Germline CDR1 and CDR2: SGHVS and FQNEAQ. The CDR3 sequence is CASSLQRGTEALF. CDR3 nucleotide sequence: TGTGCCAGCAGCTTACAACGGGGCACTGAAGCTTTATTT.

As for this clonotype: A much bigger clone sits one base away, suggesting this may be a read error. Because it lacks the conserved phenylalanine or tryptophan at the end, this CDR3 is likely a read error. The chain joins TRBV12-3 or TRBV12-4 to TRBJ2-2, with TRBD2 matching over 7 bases. The CDR3 is 16 amino acids. The V and J ends lost 6 bases and 1 base, in that order; junction bases with no gene match: 8. The CDR3 DNA follows: TGTGCCAGCAGGCTGACGGGGGGACTGAACACCGGGGAGCTGTTTGTT. Amino acid sequence: CASRLTGGLNTGELFV.